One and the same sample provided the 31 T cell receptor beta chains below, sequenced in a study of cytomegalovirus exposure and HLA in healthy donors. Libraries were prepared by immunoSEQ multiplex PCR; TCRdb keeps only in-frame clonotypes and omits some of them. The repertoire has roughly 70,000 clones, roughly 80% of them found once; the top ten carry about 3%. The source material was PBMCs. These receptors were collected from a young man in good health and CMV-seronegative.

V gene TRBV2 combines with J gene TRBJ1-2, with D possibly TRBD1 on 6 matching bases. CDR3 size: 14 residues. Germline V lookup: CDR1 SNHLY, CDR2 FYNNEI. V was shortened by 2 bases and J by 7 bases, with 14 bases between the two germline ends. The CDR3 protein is CASSERGGTPGYTF. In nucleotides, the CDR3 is TGTGCCAGCAGTGAAAGGGGGGGTACGCCTGGCTACACCTTC. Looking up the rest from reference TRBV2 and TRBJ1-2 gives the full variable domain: EPEVTQTPSHQVTQMGQEVILRCVPISNHLYFYWYRQILGQKVEFLVSFYNNEISEKSEIFDDQFSVERPDGSNFTLKIRSTKLEDSAMYFCASSERGGTPGYTFGSGTRLTVV.

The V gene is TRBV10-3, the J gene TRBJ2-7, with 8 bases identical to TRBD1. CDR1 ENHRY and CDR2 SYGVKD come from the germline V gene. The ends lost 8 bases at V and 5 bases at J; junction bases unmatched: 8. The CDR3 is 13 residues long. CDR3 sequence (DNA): TGTGCCATCGCCGATGACAGGGGCAACGAGCAGTACTTC. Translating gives CAIADDRGNEQYF.

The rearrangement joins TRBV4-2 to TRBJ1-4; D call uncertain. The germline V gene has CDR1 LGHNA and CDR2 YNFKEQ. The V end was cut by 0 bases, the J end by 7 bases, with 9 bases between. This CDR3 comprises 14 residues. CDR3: CASSQEMGSEKLFF. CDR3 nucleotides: TGTGCCAGCAGCCAAGAAATGGGGAGTGAAAAACTGTTTTTT.

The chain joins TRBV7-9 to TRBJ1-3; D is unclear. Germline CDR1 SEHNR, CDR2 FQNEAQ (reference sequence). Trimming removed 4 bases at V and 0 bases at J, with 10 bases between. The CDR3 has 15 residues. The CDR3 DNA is TGTGCCAGCAGCTGGACTGAATTCTCTGGAAACACCATATATTTT. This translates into CASSWTEFSGNTIYF.

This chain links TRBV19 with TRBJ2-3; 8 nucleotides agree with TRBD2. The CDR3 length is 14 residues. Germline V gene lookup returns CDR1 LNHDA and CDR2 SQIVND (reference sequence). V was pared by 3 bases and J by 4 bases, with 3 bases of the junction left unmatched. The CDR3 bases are TGTGCCAGTAGTATTTTAGCGGGGTCAGATACGCAGTATTTT. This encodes CASSILAGSDTQYF.

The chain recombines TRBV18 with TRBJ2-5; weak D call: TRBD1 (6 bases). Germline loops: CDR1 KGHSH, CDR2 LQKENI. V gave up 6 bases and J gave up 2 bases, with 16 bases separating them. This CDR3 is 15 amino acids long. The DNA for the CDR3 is TGTGCCAGCTCCTTCTCGGACAGAAATCAAGAGACCCAGTACTTC. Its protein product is CASSFSDRNQETQYF.

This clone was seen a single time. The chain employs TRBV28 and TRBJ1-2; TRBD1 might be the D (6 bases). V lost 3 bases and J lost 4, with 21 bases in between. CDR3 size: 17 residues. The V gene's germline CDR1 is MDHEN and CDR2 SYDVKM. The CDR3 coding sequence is TGTGCCAGCAGTTTCGATTTGGCGTTGGGGGCCCCCTATGGCTACACCTTC. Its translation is CASSFDLALGAPYGYTF.

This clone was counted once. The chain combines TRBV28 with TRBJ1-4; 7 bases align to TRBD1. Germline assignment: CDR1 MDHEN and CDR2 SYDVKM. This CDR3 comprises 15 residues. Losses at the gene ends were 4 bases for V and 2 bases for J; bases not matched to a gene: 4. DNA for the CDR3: TGTGCCAGCAGTTCCCAGGGGGGCACTAATGAAAAACTGTTTTTT. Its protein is CASSSQGGTNEKLFF.

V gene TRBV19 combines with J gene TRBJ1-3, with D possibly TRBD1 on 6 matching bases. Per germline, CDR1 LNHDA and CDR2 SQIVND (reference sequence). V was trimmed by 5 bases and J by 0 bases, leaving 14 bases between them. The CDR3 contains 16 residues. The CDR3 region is CASSPLTGNSGNTIYF. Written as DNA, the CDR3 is TGTGCCAGTAGTCCCCTGACAGGCAACTCTGGAAACACCATATATTTT.

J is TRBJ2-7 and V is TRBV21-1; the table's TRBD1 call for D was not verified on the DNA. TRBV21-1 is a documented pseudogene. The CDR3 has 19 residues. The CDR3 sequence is CASSKEHDRDRPQSYEQYV. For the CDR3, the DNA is TGTGCCAGCAGCAAAGAACACGACAGGGACAGGCCTCAATCCTACGAGCAGTACGTC.

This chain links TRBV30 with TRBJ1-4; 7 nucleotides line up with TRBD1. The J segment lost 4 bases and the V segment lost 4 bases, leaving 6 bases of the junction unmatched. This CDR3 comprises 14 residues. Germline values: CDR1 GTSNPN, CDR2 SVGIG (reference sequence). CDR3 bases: TGTGCCTGGACCAACGGGACAGTTAATGAAAAACTGTTTTTT. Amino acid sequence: CAWTNGTVNEKLFF.

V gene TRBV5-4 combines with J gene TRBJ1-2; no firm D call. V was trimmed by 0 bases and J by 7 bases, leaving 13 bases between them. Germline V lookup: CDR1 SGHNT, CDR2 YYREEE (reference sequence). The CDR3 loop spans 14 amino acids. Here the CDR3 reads CASSLDSLRFGYTF. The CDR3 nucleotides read TGTGCCAGCAGCTTGGACAGCCTTCGGTTTGGCTACACCTTC.

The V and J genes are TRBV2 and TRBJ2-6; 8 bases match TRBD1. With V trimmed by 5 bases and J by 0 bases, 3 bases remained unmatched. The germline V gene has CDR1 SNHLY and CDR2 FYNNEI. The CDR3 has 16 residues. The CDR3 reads CASSQGATSGANVLTF. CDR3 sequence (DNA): TGTGCCAGCAGTCAGGGGGCGACCTCTGGGGCCAACGTCCTGACTTTC. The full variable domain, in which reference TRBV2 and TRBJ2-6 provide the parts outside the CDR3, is EPEVTQTPSHQVTQMGQEVILRCVPISNHLYFYWYRQILGQKVEFLVSFYNNEISEKSEIFDDQFSVERPDGSNFTLKIRSTKLEDSAMYFCASSQGATSGANVLTFGAGSRLTVL.

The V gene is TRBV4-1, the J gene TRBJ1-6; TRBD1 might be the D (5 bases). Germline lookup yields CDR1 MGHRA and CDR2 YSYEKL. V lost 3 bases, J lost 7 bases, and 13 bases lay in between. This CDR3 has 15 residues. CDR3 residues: CASSQSGGRNSPLHF. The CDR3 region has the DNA TGCGCCAGCAGCCAGAGCGGGGGACGCAATTCACCCCTCCACTTT.

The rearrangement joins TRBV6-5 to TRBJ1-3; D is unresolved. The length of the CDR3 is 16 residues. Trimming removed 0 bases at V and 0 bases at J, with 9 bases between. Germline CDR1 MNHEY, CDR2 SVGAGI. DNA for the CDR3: TGTGCCAGCAGTTACTCGCGGTGGAGCTCTGGAAACACCATATATTTT. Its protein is CASSYSRWSSGNTIYF.

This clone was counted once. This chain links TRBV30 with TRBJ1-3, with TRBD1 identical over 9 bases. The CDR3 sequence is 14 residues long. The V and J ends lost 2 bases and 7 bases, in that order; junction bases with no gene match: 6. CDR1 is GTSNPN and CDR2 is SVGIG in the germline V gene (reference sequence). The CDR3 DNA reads TGTGCCTGGAGTCCGGGACAGGGATCGAACACCATATATTTT. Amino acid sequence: CAWSPGQGSNTIYF.

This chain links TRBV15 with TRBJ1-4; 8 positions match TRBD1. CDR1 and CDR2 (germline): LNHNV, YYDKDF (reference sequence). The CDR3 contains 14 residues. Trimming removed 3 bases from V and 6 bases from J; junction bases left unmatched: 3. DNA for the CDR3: TGTGCCACCAGCAGCCCAGGGGGCGATGAAAAACTGTTTTTT. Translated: CATSSPGGDEKLFF.

CDR3 protein: CASSSDSYEQYF. The CDR3 nucleotides are TGTGCCAGCAGTTCAGACAGCTACGAGCAGTACTTC. The chain carries TRBV2 and TRBJ2-7, with D perhaps TRBD1 (5 bases). CDR1 is SNHLY, CDR2 FYNNEI, per germline. The ends were cut back, 5 bases at V and 3 bases at J, with 8 bases in the middle. The CDR3 sequence is 12 residues long.

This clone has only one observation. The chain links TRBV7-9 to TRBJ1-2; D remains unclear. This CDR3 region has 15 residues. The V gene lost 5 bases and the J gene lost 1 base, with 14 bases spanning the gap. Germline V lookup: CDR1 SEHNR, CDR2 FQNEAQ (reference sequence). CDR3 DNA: TGTGCCAGCAGCGCTGGAGGGTCTAATAACTATGGCTACACCTTC. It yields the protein CASSAGGSNNYGYTF. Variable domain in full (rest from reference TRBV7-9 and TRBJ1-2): DTGVSQNPRHKITKRGQNVTFRCDPISEHNRLYWYRQTLGQGPEFLTYFQNEAQLEKSRLLSDRFSAERPKGSFSTLEIQRTEQGDSAMYLCASSAGGSNNYGYTFGSGTRLTVV.

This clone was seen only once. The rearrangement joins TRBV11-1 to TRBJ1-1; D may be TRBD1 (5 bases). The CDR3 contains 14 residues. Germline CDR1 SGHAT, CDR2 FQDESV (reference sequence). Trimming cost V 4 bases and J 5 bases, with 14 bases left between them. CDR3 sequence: CASSYTEGITEAFF. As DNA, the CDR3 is TGTGCCAGCAGCTATACGGAGGGGATAACTGAAGCTTTCTTT.

CDR3 nucleotides: TGTGCCAGCAGCTTTTTAGCGGACGGGATCCATGGCTACACCTTC. Translated: CASSFLADGIHGYTF. The chain links TRBV5-5 to TRBJ1-2; no definite D call. The CDR3 loop spans 15 amino acids. Germline-derived CDR1 and CDR2 are SGHKS and YYEKEE (reference sequence). Trimming cost V 2 bases and J 6 bases, with 17 bases left between them.

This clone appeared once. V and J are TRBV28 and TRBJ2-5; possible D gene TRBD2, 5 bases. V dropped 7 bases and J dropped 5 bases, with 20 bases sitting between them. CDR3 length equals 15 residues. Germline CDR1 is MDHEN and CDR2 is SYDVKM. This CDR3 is CASTGLLGASETQYF. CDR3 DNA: TGTGCCAGCACGGGGTTATTAGGCGCGAGTGAGACCCAGTACTTC.

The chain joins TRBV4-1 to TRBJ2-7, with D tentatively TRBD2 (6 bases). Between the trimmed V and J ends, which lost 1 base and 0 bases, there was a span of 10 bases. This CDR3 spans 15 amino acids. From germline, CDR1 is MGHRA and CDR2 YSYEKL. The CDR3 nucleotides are TGCGCCAGCAGCCAAGGGGGGGATAGCTCCTACGAGCAGTACGTC. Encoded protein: CASSQGGDSSYEQYV.

CDR3 nucleotides: TGTGCCAGCAGTTTATCGGGACAGGGGGGGACTGAAGCTTTCTTT. Translating it yields CASSLSGQGGTEAFF. The chain has TRBV27 and TRBJ1-1; the match to TRBD1 covers 11 bases. CDR3 length equals 15 residues. The germline V gene has CDR1 MNHEY and CDR2 SMNVEV (reference sequence). Unmatched junction bases numbered 2, after V lost 0 bases and J lost 5 bases.

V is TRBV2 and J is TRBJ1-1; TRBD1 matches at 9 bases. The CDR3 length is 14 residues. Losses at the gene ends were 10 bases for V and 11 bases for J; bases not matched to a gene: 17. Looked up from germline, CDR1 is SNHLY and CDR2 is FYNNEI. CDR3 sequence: CAIGSDRGHWGAFF. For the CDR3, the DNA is TGTGCCATCGGCTCGGACAGGGGACACTGGGGCGCTTTCTTT.

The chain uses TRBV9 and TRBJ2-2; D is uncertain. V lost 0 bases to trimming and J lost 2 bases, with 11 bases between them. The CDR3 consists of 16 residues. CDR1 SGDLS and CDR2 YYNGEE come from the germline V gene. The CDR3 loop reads CASSVGGRGNTGELFF. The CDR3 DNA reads TGTGCCAGCAGCGTAGGTGGAAGAGGTAACACCGGGGAGCTGTTTTTT.

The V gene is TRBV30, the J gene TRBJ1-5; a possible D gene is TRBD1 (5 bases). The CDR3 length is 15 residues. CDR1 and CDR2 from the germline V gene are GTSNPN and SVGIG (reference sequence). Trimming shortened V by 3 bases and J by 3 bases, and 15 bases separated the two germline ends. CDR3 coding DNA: TGTGCCTGGAGAGCGCCCGACAGACTCAATCAGCCCCAGCATTTT. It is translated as CAWRAPDRLNQPQHF.

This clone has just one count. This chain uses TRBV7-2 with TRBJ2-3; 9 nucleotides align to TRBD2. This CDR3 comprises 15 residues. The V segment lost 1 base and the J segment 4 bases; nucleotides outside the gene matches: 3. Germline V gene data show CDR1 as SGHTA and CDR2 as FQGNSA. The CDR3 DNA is TGTGCCAGCAGCTTAGATGGCGGGGGGGCAGATACGCAGTATTTT. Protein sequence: CASSLDGGGADTQYF. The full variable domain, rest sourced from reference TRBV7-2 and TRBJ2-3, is GAGVSQSPSNKVTEKGKDVELRCDPISGHTALYWYRQSLGQGLEFLIYFQGNSAPDKSGLPSDRFSAERTGGSVSTLTIQRTQQEDSAVYLCASSLDGGGADTQYFGPGTRLTVL.

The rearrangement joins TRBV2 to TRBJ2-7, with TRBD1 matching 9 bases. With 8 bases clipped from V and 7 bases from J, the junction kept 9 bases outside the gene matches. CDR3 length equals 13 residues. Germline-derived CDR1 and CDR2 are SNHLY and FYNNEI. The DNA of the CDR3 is TGTGCCAGCGAGGGGACAGGGTCGAGGGAGCAGTACGTC. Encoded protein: CASEGTGSREQYV.

The CDR3 sequence is CASSLGLAGTEQYV. Here the CDR3 DNA reads TGTGCCAGCAGCTTGGGACTAGCGGGAACCGAGCAGTACGTC. The rearrangement uses TRBV5-5 and TRBJ2-7, with TRBD2 matching 11 bases. This CDR3 comprises 14 residues. Germline CDR1 SGHKS, CDR2 YYEKEE (reference sequence). Trimming at V came to 0 bases and at J to 6 bases, leaving 2 bases not matched to a gene.

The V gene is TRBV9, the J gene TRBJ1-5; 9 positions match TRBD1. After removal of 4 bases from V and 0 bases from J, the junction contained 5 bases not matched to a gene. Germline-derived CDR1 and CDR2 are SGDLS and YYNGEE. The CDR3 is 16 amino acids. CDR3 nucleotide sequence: TGTGCCAGCAGCCCAGGGACAGGGCCTAGCAATCAGCCCCAGCATTTT. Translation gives CASSPGTGPSNQPQHF.